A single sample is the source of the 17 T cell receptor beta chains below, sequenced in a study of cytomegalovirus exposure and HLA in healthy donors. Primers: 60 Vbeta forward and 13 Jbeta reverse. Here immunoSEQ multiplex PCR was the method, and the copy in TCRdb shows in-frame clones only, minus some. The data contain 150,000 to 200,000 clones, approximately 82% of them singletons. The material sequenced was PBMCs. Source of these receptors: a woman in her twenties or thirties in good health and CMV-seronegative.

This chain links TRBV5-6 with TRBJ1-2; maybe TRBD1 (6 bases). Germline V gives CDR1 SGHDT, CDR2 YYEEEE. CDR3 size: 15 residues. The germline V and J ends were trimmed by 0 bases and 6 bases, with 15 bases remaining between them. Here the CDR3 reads CASSLAQGLTNGYTF. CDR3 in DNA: TGTGCCAGCAGCTTGGCTCAGGGGTTAACCAATGGCTACACCTTC.

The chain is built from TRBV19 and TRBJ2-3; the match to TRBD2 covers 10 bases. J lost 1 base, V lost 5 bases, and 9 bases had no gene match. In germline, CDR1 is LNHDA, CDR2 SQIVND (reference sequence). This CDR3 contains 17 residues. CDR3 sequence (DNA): TGTGCCAGTAGTCTCCCCCCCGGACTAGCGGGCACAGATACGCAGTATTTT. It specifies CASSLPPGLAGTDTQYF.

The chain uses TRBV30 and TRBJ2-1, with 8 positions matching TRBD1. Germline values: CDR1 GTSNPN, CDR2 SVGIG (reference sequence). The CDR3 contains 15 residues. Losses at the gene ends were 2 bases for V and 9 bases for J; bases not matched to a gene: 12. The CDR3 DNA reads TGTGCCTGGAGTTCCGCAGGGGGCTTCGGGGGTGAGCAGTTCTTC. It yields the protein CAWSSAGGFGGEQFF.

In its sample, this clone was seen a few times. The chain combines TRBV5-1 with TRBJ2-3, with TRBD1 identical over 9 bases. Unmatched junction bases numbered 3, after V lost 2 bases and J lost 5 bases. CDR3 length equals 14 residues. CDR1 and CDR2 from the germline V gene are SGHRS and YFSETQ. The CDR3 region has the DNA TGCGCCAGCAGCTTACAGGGGGCAGGAGATACGCAGTATTTT. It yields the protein CASSLQGAGDTQYF. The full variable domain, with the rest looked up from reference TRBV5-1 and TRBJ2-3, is KAGVTQTPRYLIKTRGQQVTLSCSPISGHRSVSWYQQTPGQGLQFLFEYFSETQRNKGNFPGRFSGRQFSNSRSEMNVSTLELGDSALYLCASSLQGAGDTQYFGPGTRLTVL.

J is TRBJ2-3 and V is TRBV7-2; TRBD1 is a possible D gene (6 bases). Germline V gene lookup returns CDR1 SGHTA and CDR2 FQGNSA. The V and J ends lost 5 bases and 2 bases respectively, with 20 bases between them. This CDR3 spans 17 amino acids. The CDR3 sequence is CASSPSPGQLPTDTQYF. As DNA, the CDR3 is TGTGCCAGCAGCCCATCCCCCGGACAGCTTCCCACAGATACGCAGTATTTT.

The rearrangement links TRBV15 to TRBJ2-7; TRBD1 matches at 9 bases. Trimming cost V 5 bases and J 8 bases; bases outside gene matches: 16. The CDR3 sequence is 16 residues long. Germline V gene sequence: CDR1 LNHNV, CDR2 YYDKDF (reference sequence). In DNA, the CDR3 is TGTGCCACCAGCGGCCAACGGACAGGGGCTTCTGTGAAGCAGTACTTC. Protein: CATSGQRTGASVKQYF.

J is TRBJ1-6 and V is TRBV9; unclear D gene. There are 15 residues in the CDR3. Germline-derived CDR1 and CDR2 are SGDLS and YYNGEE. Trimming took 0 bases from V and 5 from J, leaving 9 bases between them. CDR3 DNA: TGTGCCAGCAGCGTAGGGTCACACGATAATTCACCCCTCCACTTT. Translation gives CASSVGSHDNSPLHF.

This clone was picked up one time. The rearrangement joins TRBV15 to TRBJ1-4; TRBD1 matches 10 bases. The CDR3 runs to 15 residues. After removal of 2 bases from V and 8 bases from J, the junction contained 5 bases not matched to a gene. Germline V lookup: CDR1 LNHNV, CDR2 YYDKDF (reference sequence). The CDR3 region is CATSRNGDRGEKLFF. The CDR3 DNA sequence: TGTGCCACCAGCAGAAATGGGGACAGGGGCGAAAAACTGTTTTTT.

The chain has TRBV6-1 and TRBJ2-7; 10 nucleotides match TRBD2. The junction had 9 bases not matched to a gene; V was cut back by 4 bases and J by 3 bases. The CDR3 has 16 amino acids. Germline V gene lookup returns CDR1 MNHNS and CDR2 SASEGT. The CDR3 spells CASSVVGTSAFYEQYF. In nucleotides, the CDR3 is TGTGCCAGCAGTGTAGTAGGGACTAGCGCGTTCTACGAGCAGTACTTC.

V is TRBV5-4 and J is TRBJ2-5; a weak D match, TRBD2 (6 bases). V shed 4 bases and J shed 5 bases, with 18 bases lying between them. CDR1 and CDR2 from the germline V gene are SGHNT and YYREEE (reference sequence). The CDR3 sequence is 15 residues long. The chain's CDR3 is CASSLGGSGLETQYF. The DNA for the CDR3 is TGTGCCAGCAGCCTGGGTGGTAGCGGATTGGAGACCCAGTACTTC.

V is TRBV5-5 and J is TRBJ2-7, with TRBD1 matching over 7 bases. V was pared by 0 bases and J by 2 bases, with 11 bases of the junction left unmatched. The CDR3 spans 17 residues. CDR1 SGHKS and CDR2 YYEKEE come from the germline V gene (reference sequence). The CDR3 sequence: CASSLGGQLLGPYEQYF. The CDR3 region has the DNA TGTGCCAGCAGCTTGGGGGGACAGTTATTGGGTCCCTACGAGCAGTACTTC.

The DNA of the CDR3 is TGCGCCAGCAGCCAAGTCGATAAAGCACGTAATGAGCAGTTCTTC. Translation gives CASSQVDKARNEQFF. This sequence joins TRBV4-3 and TRBJ2-1; D call uncertain. Germline V gene data show CDR1 as LGHNA and CDR2 as YSLEER. CDR3 size: 15 residues. The V end lost 1 base, the J end lost 7 bases, and 14 bases lay between the germline ends.

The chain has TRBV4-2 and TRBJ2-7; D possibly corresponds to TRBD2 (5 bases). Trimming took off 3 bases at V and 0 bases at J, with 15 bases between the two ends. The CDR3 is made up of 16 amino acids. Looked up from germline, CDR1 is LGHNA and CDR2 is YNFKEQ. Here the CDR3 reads CASSQTTRLSSYEQYF. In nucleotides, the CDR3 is TGTGCCAGCAGCCAGACTACCAGATTGAGCTCCTACGAGCAGTACTTC.

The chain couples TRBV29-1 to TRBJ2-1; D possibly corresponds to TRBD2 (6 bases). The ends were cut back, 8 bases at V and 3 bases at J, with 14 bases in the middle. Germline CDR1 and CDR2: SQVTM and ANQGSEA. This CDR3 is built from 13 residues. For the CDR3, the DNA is TGCAGCCATGCGGGGAACAGCTACAATGAGCAGTTCTTC. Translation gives CSHAGNSYNEQFF.

Here the CDR3 reads CSVLRGSSGELFF. The CDR3 nucleotides are TGCAGCGTCCTCAGGGGAAGCTCCGGGGAGCTGTTTTTT. V and J are TRBV29-1 and TRBJ2-2; a possible D gene is TRBD1 (6 bases). The CDR3 is 13 residues long. The germline CDR1 and CDR2 sequences are SQVTM and ANQGSEA. Trimming took 6 bases from V and 6 from J, leaving 14 bases between them.

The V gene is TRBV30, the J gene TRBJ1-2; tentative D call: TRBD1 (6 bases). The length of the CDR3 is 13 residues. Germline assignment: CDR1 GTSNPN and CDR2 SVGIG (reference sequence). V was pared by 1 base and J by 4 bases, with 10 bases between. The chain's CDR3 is CAWSDRALYGYTF. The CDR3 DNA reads TGTGCCTGGAGTGACAGGGCGCTCTATGGCTACACCTTC. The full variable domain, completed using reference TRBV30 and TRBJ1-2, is SQTIHQWPATLVQPVGSPLSLECTVEGTSNPNLYWYRQAAGRGLQLLFYSVGIGQISSEVPQNLSASRPQDRQFILSSKKLLLSDSGFYLCAWSDRALYGYTFGSGTRLTVV.

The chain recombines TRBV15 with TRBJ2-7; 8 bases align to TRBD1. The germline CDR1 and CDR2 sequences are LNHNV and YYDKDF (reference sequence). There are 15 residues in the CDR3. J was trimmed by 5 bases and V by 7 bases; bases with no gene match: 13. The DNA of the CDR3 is TGTGCCACCAAGATGAGAACAGGGGGTCTAGACGAGCAGTACTTC. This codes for CATKMRTGGLDEQYF.